This T cell receptor beta chain was profiled in a study of blood T cell repertoires in COVID-19. Sequenced by immunoSEQ multiplex PCR; TCRdb stores in-frame clones only, minus some. Seen here are around 250,000 clones, more than 80% observed once, and the top ten hold about 2%. CDR1 is KGHDR and CDR2 is SFDVKD in the germline V gene. Trimming stripped 5 bases from V and 4 bases from J, with 16 bases between. The CDR3 length is 15 residues. This sequence originates from a man aged 25-40 years who had recovered from COVID-19. The chain links TRBV24-1 to TRBJ2-5; possible D gene TRBD2, 5 bases. The material sequenced was peripheral blood. In nucleotides, the CDR3 is TGTGCCACCAGTGGTGGGAGCGCTGGCGGAGAGACCCAGTACTTC. This translates into CATSGGSAGGETQYF.